Each of the 28 T cell receptor beta chains below was sequenced from the same sample in a study of blood T cells in healthy people across ages (dated by TCRdb to between 2014 and 2016). Receptor libraries were prepared by 5' RACE. The listed sequencing device is Illumina HiSeq 2500. A second PCR of roughly 6 to 12 cycles was run with a J-beta primer mix and a sample-barcoded 5' primer. Using fastp at Q25 and MiXCR, TCRdb reprocessed the public reads and kept productive beta chains. Here each entry gathers all rows of one CDR3 protein and keeps the most common genes and DNA. In all, the sample holds 650,000 to 1,000,000 distinct CDR3 sequences, and roughly 40% of those were seen once. The leading ten clones occupy over 10% of the sample. The source material was blood. The receptor source for this set is a man aged 18-30 years in good health.

The chain links TRBV6-6 to TRBJ1-2, with D tentatively TRBD1 (5 bases). The V gene lost 2 bases and the J gene lost 0 bases, with 7 bases spanning the gap. The CDR3 is 14 residues long. Germline V gives CDR1 MNHNY, CDR2 SVGAGI (reference sequence). The DNA of the CDR3 is TGTGCCAGCAGTTACGGGGCAACTAACTATGGCTACACCTTC. Residues: CASSYGATNYGYTF.

This chain connects TRBV27 to TRBJ2-2; the D gene is possibly TRBD1 (6 bases). Germline lookup yields CDR1 MNHEY and CDR2 SMNVEV (reference sequence). The CDR3 consists of 15 residues. V was pared by 6 bases and J by 6 bases, with 17 bases between. CDR3 DNA: TGTGCCAGCAGGTCGTCAGGGGCCGGGGCCGGGGAGCTGTTTTTT. It translates to CASRSSGAGAGELFF.

V and J are TRBV20-1 and TRBJ2-7; TRBD2 might be the D (6 bases). The CDR3 contains 12 residues. CDR1 and CDR2 (germline): DFQATT, SNEGSKA (reference sequence). Trimming cost V 6 bases and J 2 bases, with 11 bases left between them. CDR3 amino acids: CSATEGAYEQYF. The DNA for the CDR3 is TGCAGTGCCACGGAGGGAGCCTACGAGCAGTACTTC.

The rearrangement joins TRBV4-3 to TRBJ1-1; D unresolved. The V end was cut by 0 bases, the J end by 1 base, with 9 bases between. The CDR3 length is 15 residues. From germline, CDR1 is LGHNA and CDR2 YSLEER. Written as DNA, the CDR3 is TGCGCCAGCAGCCAAGATCTTGGGCGGAACACTGAAGCTTTCTTT. Its translation: CASSQDLGRNTEAFF.

V and J are TRBV6-2 or TRBV6-3 and TRBJ1-2, with D perhaps matching TRBD1 (5 bases). V lost 5 bases, J lost 8 bases, and 15 bases lay in between. The CDR3 is 13 residues long. CDR1 is MNHEY and CDR2 is SVGEGT in the germline V gene. The chain's CDR3 is CASSTSWGTGYTF. The CDR3 bases are TGTGCCAGCAGTACATCGTGGGGGACCGGCTACACCTTC.

This clonotype was detected only a few times. The rearrangement joins TRBV6-2 or TRBV6-3 to TRBJ2-7, with 8 nucleotides matching TRBD1. V gave up 2 bases and J gave up 3 bases; unmatched junction bases: 3. This CDR3 has 14 amino acids. Germline-derived CDR1 and CDR2 are MNHEY and SVGEGT. CDR3: CASSYPDRVYEQYF. CDR3 nucleotide sequence: TGTGCCAGCAGTTACCCGGACAGGGTCTACGAGCAGTACTTC.

The chain recombines TRBV10-3 with TRBJ2-5; D might be TRBD1 (7 bases). V lost 7 bases to trimming and J lost 7 bases, with 16 bases between them. This CDR3 contains 13 residues. Germline V gene data show CDR1 as ENHRY and CDR2 as SYGVKD. The CDR3 sequence is CAINHQGGGTQYF. In nucleotides, the CDR3 is TGTGCCATCAACCACCAGGGGGGAGGGACCCAGTACTTC.

This clonotype has just one count. The chain has TRBV2 and TRBJ1-1; tentatively, D is TRBD1 (5 bases). V lost 3 bases and J 5 bases, leaving 16 bases between the germline ends. This CDR3 region has 15 residues. From germline, CDR1 is SNHLY and CDR2 FYNNEI. The CDR3 bases are TGTGCCAGCAGTGAGAAGGCCTTGGAGGGGACTGAAGCTTTCTTT. Residues: CASSEKALEGTEAFF.

This clonotype was observed a single time. The chain links TRBV3-1 to TRBJ2-1, with 7 bases lining up with TRBD2. The CDR3 sequence is 18 residues long. Germline CDR1 reads LGHDT; CDR2 reads YNNKEL (reference sequence). The V segment lost 0 bases and the J segment 4 bases; nucleotides outside the gene matches: 12. The chain's CDR3 is CASSQEGVGEGFYNEQFF. CDR3 DNA: TGTGCCAGCAGCCAAGAAGGGGTTGGGGAGGGGTTTTACAATGAGCAGTTCTTC.

This clonotype occurred a few times. The gene calls are TRBV12-3 or TRBV12-4 and TRBJ1-5; D uncertain. This CDR3 contains 14 residues. Trimming shortened V by 6 bases and J by 4 bases, and 13 bases separated the two germline ends. CDR3 residues: CASSPSSGNQPQHF. The CDR3 DNA is TGTGCCAGCAGCCCGTCCTCGGGGAATCAGCCCCAGCATTTT.

This clonotype was counted at least ten times. The chain combines TRBV29-1 with TRBJ2-5; no clear D gene. The CDR3 is 13 amino acids. V dropped 5 bases and J dropped 0 bases, with 10 bases sitting between them. Per germline, CDR1 SQVTM and CDR2 ANQGSEA. The CDR3 nucleotides are TGCAGCGTTTGGGCCAGCAACCAAGAGACCCAGTACTTC. The encoded protein is CSVWASNQETQYF.

This clonotype was seen a few times. This sequence joins TRBV2 and TRBJ2-7; 11 bases are a match to TRBD2. After removal of 0 bases from V and 10 bases from J, the junction contained 11 bases not matched to a gene. CDR3 size: 16 residues. Germline CDR1 is SNHLY and CDR2 is FYNNEI. The chain's CDR3 is CASSEAMGLAALTQYF. In DNA, the CDR3 is TGTGCCAGCAGTGAAGCGATGGGACTAGCGGCTTTAACCCAGTACTTC.

The genes are TRBV5-1 and TRBJ2-3, with D possibly TRBD2 on 5 matching bases. V was shortened by 4 bases and J by 2 bases, with 11 bases between the two germline ends. CDR3 length equals 14 residues. Germline lookup yields CDR1 SGHRS and CDR2 YFSETQ. The CDR3 DNA follows: TGCGCCAGCAGCCTATCTAGCCTCACAGATACGCAGTATTTT. Translated: CASSLSSLTDTQYF.

This clonotype was seen at least ten times. The rearrangement links TRBV12-3 or TRBV12-4 to TRBJ2-7; 11 bases fit TRBD2. This CDR3 region has 13 residues. Trimming cost V 5 bases and J 6 bases; bases outside gene matches: 3. The CDR3 reads CASSVGTSGEQYF. The CDR3 bases are TGTGCCAGCAGTGTCGGGACTAGCGGCGAGCAGTACTTC.

This clonotype was counted ten times or more. The rearrangement uses TRBV7-9 and TRBJ2-5; D not certain. From germline, CDR1 is SEHNR and CDR2 FQNEAQ (reference sequence). The CDR3 length is 13 residues. Trimming removed 1 base at V and 3 bases at J, with 6 bases between. As DNA, the CDR3 is TGTGCCAGCAGCTTAGTTGTTGAAGAGACCCAGTACTTC. This translates into CASSLVVEETQYF.

The CDR3 DNA sequence: TGTGCCAGCAGCCGAAGCCTTATGGGGGCCAACGTCCTGACTTTC. The encoded protein is CASSRSLMGANVLTF. V usage is TRBV12-3 or TRBV12-4 and J usage is TRBJ2-6, with D uncertain. The V end was cut by 6 bases, the J end by 4 bases, with 13 bases between. This CDR3 contains 15 residues.

The chain recombines TRBV12-3 or TRBV12-4 with TRBJ1-3, with 11 bases lining up with TRBD1. Trimming cost V 6 bases and J 3 bases; bases outside gene matches: 7. CDR3 size: 16 residues. The CDR3 nucleotides read TGTGCCAGCAGGCAGGGACAGGGGGGGCGTGGAAACACCATATATTTT. Its translation: CASRQGQGGRGNTIYF.

In its sample, this clonotype was seen a few times. The chain uses TRBV7-9 and TRBJ2-6; D is unresolved. Germline CDR1 is SEHNR and CDR2 is FQNEAQ (reference sequence). V was pared by 6 bases and J by 1 base, with 10 bases between. The CDR3 spans 15 residues. CDR3 loop: CASRTGNSGANVLTF. The CDR3 bases are TGTGCCAGCAGGACTGGGAATTCTGGGGCCAACGTCCTGACTTTC.

This clonotype was picked up many times. The genes are TRBV29-1 and TRBJ2-4, with D tentatively TRBD1 (5 bases). From germline, CDR1 is SQVTM and CDR2 ANQGSEA. The CDR3 length is 10 residues. V was pared by 4 bases and J by 10 bases, with 8 bases between. CDR3 loop: CSVVKGIQYF. CDR3 nucleotide sequence: TGCAGCGTTGTGAAGGGGATTCAGTACTTC.

This clonotype was recorded a few times. The V call is TRBV4-2, the J call TRBJ1-2, with 8 bases identical to TRBD1. The CDR3 has 15 residues. The V and J ends lost 1 base and 3 bases, in that order; junction bases with no gene match: 4. Germline-derived CDR1 and CDR2 are LGHNA and YNFKEQ. The CDR3 DNA is TGTGCCAGCAGCCAAGGGACAGGGTACTACTATGGCTACACCTTC. Translated, it gives CASSQGTGYYYGYTF.

The V gene is TRBV6-5, the J gene TRBJ2-1; tentatively, D is TRBD2 (7 bases). The J call may be faulty, since TRBJ2-7 better matches the DNA end. Germline V gene lookup returns CDR1 MNHEY and CDR2 SVGAGI. CDR3 size: 14 residues. In DNA form, the CDR3 reads TGTGCCAACAGGCGGGGGCCCGGAGTGTACGAGCAGTACTTC. The encoded protein is CANRRGPGVYEQYF.

The chain uses TRBV7-2 and TRBJ2-3; the match to TRBD2 covers 8 bases. Germline V gene lookup returns CDR1 SGHTA and CDR2 FQGNSA. The CDR3 runs to 14 residues. Trimming cost V 0 bases and J 5 bases; bases outside gene matches: 1. In nucleotides, the CDR3 is TGTGCCAGCAGCTTAGCTAGCGGGGAAGATACGCAGTATTTT. Its protein product is CASSLASGEDTQYF.

The chain has TRBV27 and TRBJ2-7; D is uncertain. The CDR3 contains 11 residues. V was cut by 7 bases and J by 0 bases, with 4 bases left in between. The germline gives CDR1 MNHEY, CDR2 SMNVEV (reference sequence). The CDR3 coding sequence is TGTGCCAGCAACCTCTCCTACGAGCAGTACTTC. It codes for CASNLSYEQYF.

The J gene is TRBJ2-1, the V gene TRBV9; 7 bases align to TRBD2. With V trimmed by 3 bases and J by 10 bases, 13 bases remained unmatched. CDR1 is SGDLS, CDR2 YYNGEE, per germline. This CDR3 region has 15 residues. Here the CDR3 DNA reads TGTGCCAGCAGCGCCTCAGGACTAGTAATGAGCGAGCAGTTCTTC. Encoded protein: CASSASGLVMSEQFF.

The table lists this clonotype with a few counts. The chain carries TRBV12-3 or TRBV12-4 and TRBJ2-1; a possible D gene is TRBD2 (7 bases). V was cut by 6 bases and J by 8 bases, with 20 bases left in between. The CDR3 consists of 15 residues. The CDR3 loop is CASSTRGGGADEQFF. The CDR3 DNA reads TGTGCCAGCAGCACCCGAGGGGGGGGTGCGGATGAGCAGTTCTTC.

Many counts were recorded for this clonotype. The chain joins TRBV5-1 to TRBJ2-1, with TRBD2 identical over 13 bases. From germline, CDR1 is SGHRS and CDR2 YFSETQ. Trimming removed 3 bases from V and 10 bases from J; junction bases left unmatched: 7. This CDR3 contains 15 residues. In DNA, the CDR3 is TGCGCCAGCAGCTCTCGACTAGCGGGGGGTGAGGAGCAGTTCTTC. It specifies CASSSRLAGGEEQFF.

This rearrangement joins TRBV4-2 to TRBJ1-1; D not certain. Germline V gene sequence: CDR1 LGHNA, CDR2 YNFKEQ. This CDR3 is 17 amino acids long. V gave up 4 bases and J gave up 5 bases, with 23 bases separating them. CDR3 in DNA: TGTGCCAGCAGCCCAAAGCAGTTCGGTCCGGGGTCGACTGAAGCTTTCTTT. As protein: CASSPKQFGPGSTEAFF.

This clonotype was counted between two and nine times. This sequence joins TRBV20-1 and TRBJ2-1; the match to TRBD2 covers 9 bases. After removal of 1 base from V and 4 bases from J, the junction contained 8 bases not matched to a gene. CDR3 length: 16 residues. Germline V gene sequence: CDR1 DFQATT, CDR2 SNEGSKA (reference sequence). The CDR3 DNA reads TGCAGTGCTAGAGCCGGAGCGGGGGGAGATTACAATGAGCAGTTCTTC. Encoded protein: CSARAGAGGDYNEQFF.